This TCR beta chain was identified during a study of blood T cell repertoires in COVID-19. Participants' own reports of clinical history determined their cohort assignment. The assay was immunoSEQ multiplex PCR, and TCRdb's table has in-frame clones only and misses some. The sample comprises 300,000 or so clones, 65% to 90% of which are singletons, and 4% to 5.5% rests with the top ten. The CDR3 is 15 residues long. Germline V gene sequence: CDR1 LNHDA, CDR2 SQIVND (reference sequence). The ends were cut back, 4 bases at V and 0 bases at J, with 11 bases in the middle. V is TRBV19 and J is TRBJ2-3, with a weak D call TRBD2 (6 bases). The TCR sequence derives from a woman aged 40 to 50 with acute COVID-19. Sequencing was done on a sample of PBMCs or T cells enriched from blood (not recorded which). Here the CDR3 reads CASSNGGTSTDTQYF. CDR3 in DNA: TGTGCCAGTAGTAATGGAGGGACTAGCACAGATACGCAGTATTTT. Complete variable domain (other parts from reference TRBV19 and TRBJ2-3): DGGITQSPKYLFRKEGQNVTLSCEQNLNHDAMYWYRQDPGQGLRLIYYSQIVNDFQKGDIAEGYSVSREKKESFPLTVTSAQKNPTAFYLCASSNGGTSTDTQYFGPGTRLTVL.